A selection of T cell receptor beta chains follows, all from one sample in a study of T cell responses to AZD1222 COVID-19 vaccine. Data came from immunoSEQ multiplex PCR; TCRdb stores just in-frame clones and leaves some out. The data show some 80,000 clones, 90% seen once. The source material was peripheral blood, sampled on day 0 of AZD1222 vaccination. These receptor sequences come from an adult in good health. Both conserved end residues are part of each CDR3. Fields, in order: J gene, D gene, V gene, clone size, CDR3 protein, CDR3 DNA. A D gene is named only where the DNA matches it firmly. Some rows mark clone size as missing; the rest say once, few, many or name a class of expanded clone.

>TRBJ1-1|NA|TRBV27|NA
CASRRSQNGEAFF
TGTGCCAGCAGACGCTCGCAAAATGGGGAAGCTTTCTTT
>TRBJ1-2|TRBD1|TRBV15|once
CATSVQGGTGFYGYTF
TGTGCCACCAGCGTACAAGGTGGGACAGGGTTCTATGGCTACACCTTC
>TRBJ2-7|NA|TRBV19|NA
CASNEGASYEQYF
TGTGCCAGTAATGAAGGGGCCTCCTACGAGCAGTACTTC
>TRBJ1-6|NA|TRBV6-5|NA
CASSYGAGRASPLHF
TGTGCCAGCAGTTACGGGGCAGGGCGGGCTTCACCCCTCCACTTT
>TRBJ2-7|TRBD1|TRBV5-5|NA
CASSLTDRDYEQYF
TGTGCCAGCAGCCTGACGGACAGGGACTACGAGCAGTACTTC
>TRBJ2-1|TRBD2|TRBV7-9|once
CASMGLAGYNEQFF
TGTGCCAGCATGGGGCTAGCGGGTTACAATGAGCAGTTCTTC
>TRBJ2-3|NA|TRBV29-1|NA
CSVRQVGGTDTQYF
TGCAGCGTAAGACAGGTGGGGGGCACAGATACGCAGTATTTT
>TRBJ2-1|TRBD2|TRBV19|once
CASSKSSGGPYNEQFF
TGTGCCAGTAGTAAATCAAGCGGGGGGCCCTACAATGAGCAGTTCTTC
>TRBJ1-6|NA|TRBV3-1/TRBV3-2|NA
CASSQWVDNSPLHF
TGTGCCAGCAGCCAATGGGTGGATAATTCACCCCTCCACTTT
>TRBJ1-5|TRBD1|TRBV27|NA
CASSYRGQNQPQHF
TGTGCCAGCAGTTACAGGGGTCAGAATCAGCCCCAGCATTTT
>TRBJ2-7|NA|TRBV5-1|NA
CASSLNTIGEQYF
TGCGCCAGCAGTTTGAATACAATCGGCGAGCAGTACTTC
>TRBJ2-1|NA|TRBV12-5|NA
CASGLGNEQFF
TGTGCTAGTGGTTTGGGCAATGAGCAGTTCTTC
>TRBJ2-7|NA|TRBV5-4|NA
CASSLSQFWDEQYF
TGTGCCAGCAGCTTGAGTCAGTTCTGGGACGAGCAGTACTTC
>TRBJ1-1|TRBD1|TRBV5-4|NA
CASSFGQVGNTEAFF
TGTGCCAGCAGCTTCGGACAGGTGGGGAACACTGAAGCTTTCTTT
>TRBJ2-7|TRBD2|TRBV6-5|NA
CASRRGGYEQYF
TGTGCCAGCCGGCGGGGGGGCTACGAGCAGTACTTC
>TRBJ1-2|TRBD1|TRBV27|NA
CASSFRQGDRGSF
TGTGCCAGCAGTTTTCGACAGGGGGATCGGGGCTCCTTC
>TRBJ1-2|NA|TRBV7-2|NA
CASSLRTRPYGYTF
TGTGCCAGCAGCTTACGCACCAGACCCTATGGCTACACCTTC
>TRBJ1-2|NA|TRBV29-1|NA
CSVTPDSNYGYTF
TGCAGCGTTACCCCGGACAGTAACTATGGCTACACCTTC
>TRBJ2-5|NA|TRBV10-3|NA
CAISVRASQETQYF
TGTGCCATCAGTGTCCGCGCGAGCCAAGAGACCCAGTACTTC
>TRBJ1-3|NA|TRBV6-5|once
CASSRGSGNTIYF
TGTGCCAGCAGCCGGGGCTCTGGAAACACCATATATTTT
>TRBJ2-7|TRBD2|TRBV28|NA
CASTEGLAASYEQYF
TGTGCCAGCACGGAGGGACTAGCGGCTTCCTACGAGCAGTACTTC
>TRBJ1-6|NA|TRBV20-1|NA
CSARAGSPLHF
TGCAGTGCTAGAGCAGGGTCACCCCTCCACTTT
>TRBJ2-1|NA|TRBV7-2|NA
CASSLMDGSYNEQFF
TGTGCCAGCAGCTTAATGGACGGCTCCTACAATGAGCAGTTCTTC
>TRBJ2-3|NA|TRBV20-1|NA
CSVGWIDTQYF
TGCAGTGTAGGGTGGATAGATACGCAGTATTTT
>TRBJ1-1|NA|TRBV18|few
CASSPGTVKNTEAFF
TGTGCCAGCTCACCTGGGACGGTCAAGAACACTGAAGCTTTCTTT
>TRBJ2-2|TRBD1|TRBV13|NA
CASSLQTGFGELFF
TGTGCCAGCAGCTTGCAGACAGGGTTCGGGGAGCTGTTTTTT
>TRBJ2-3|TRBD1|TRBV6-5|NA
CASSYSTGGSTQYF
TGTGCCAGCAGTTACTCCACAGGGGGAAGTACGCAGTATTTT
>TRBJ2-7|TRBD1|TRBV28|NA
CASSWTGRGEQYF
TGTGCCAGCAGCTGGACAGGGAGAGGGGAGCAGTACTTC
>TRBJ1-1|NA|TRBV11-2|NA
CASSTDRNTEAFF
TGTGCCAGCAGTACGGACAGAAACACTGAAGCTTTCTTT
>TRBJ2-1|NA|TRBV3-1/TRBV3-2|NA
CASSLVGAYNEQFF
TGTGCCAGCAGCCTGGTCGGGGCATATAATGAGCAGTTCTTC
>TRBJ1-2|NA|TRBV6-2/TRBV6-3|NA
CASSPDSLYGYTF
TGTGCCAGCAGCCCGGACAGCCTCTATGGCTACACCTTC
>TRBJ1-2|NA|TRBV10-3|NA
CAISERQLDGYTF
TGTGCCATCAGTGAGCGGCAGTTGGATGGCTACACCTTC
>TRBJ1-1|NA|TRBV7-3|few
CASSSGPMNTEAFF
TGTGCCAGCAGCTCCGGACCCATGAACACTGAAGCTTTCTTT
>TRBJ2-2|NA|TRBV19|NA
CASSSRLLVRTGELFF
TGTGCCAGTAGTTCCCGGCTCCTCGTGAGGACCGGGGAGCTGTTTTTT
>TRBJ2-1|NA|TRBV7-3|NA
CASSLGLGFYNEQFF
TGTGCCAGCAGCTTGGGGTTAGGCTTCTACAATGAGCAGTTCTTC
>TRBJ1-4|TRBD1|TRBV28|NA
CASSPAGTGGEKLFF
TGTGCCAGCAGTCCCGCCGGGACAGGGGGTGAAAAACTGTTTTTT
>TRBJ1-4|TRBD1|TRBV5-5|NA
CASSLGSGQQNEKLFF
TGTGCCAGCAGCTTGGGATCGGGACAGCAAAATGAAAAACTGTTTTTT
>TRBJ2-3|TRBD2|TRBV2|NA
CASSGTSLVSDTQYF
TGTGCCAGCAGTGGGACTAGCTTGGTCTCTGATACGCAGTATTTT
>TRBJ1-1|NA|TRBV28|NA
CASSFLRGVYTEAFF
TGTGCCAGCAGTTTCCTCCGGGGAGTGTACACTGAAGCTTTCTTT
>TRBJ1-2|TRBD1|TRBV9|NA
CASSAFTGAGYGYTF
TGTGCCAGCAGCGCTTTTACAGGGGCGGGCTATGGCTACACCTTC
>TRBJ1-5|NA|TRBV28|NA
CASSLLVMAQHF
TGTGCCAGCAGTTTATTGGTTATGGCCCAGCATTTT
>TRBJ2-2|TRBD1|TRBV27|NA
CASSSGQLGELFF
TGTGCCAGCAGTTCGGGACAGCTCGGGGAGCTGTTTTTT
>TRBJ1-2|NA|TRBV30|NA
CAWSVDYGYTF
TGTGCCTGGAGTGTCGACTATGGCTACACCTTC
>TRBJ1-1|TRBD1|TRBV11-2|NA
CASSKTGPLNTEAFF
TGTGCCAGCAGCAAGACAGGGCCCTTGAACACTGAAGCTTTCTTT
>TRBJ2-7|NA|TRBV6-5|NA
CASSYWGAGSAYEQYF
TGTGCCAGCAGTTACTGGGGCGCGGGGTCGGCCTACGAGCAGTACTTC
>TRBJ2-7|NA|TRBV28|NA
CASSQGSYEQYF
TGTGCCAGCAGCCAGGGCTCCTACGAGCAGTACTTC
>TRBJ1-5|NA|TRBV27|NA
CASSFRGRGQPQHF
TGTGCCAGCAGTTTCAGGGGCCGAGGTCAGCCCCAGCATTTT
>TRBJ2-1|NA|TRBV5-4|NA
CASSSDRAPYNEQFF
TGTGCCAGCAGCTCGGACAGAGCTCCTTACAATGAGCAGTTCTTC
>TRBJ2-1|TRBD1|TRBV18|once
CASSQALQGAELNNEQFF
TGTGCCAGCTCACAGGCCCTTCAGGGGGCGGAGTTAAACAATGAGCAGTTCTTC
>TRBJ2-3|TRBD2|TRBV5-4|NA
CASLSGGSTDTQYF
TGTGCCAGCCTTAGCGGGGGGAGCACAGATACGCAGTATTTT
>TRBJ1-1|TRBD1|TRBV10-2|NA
CASSRQDRVAEAFF
TGCGCCAGCAGCCGTCAGGACAGGGTGGCTGAAGCTTTCTTT